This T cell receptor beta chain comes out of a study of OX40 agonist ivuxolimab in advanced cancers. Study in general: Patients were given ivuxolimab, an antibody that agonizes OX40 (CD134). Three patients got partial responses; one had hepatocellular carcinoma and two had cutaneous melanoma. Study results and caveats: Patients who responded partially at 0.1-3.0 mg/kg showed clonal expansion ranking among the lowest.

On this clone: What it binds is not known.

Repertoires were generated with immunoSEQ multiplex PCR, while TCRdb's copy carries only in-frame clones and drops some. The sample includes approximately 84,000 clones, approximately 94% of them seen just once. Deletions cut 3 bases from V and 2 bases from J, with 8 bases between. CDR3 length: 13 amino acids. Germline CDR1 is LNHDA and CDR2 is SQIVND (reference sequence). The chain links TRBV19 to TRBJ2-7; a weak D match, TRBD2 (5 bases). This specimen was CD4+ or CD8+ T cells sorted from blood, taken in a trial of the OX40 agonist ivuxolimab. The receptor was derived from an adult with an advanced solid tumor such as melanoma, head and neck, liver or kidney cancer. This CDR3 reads CASSMEATYEQYF. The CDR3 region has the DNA TGTGCCAGTAGTATGGAGGCGACCTACGAGCAGTACTTC.